A selection of T cell receptor beta chains follows, all from one sample in a study of cytomegalovirus exposure and HLA in healthy donors. Clones were read by immunoSEQ multiplex PCR, and TCRdb kept only the in-frame ones, dropping some. The sample has some 110,000 clones, about 70% seen once. Sequences were obtained from PBMCs. The receptors come from a female donor in good health and CMV-seronegative. Both conserved end residues are part of each CDR3. D genes are given only for firm matches. Some rows mark clone size as missing; the rest say once, few, many or name a class of expanded clone.

j_gene | abundance | d_gene | v_gene | CDR3aa | CDR3nt
TRBJ2-3 | - | TRBD1 | TRBV7-9 | CASSTGTEQYF | TGTGCCAGCAGCACCGGGACAGAGCAGTATTTT
TRBJ1-1 | - | - | TRBV15 | CATGWAGGTEAFF | TGTGCCACCGGCTGGGCCGGGGGGACTGAAGCTTTCTTT
TRBJ2-5 | - | - | TRBV7-2 | CASSSNQETQYF | TGTGCCAGCAGCTCCAACCAAGAGACCCAGTACTTC
TRBJ2-7 | - | TRBD2 | TRBV6-5 | CASSLLAGSSEQYF | TGTGCCAGCAGTTTACTAGCGGGATCTTCCGAGCAGTACTTC
TRBJ2-5 | - | - | TRBV5-1 | CASSTLATQETQYF | TGCGCCAGCAGCACTCTAGCGACCCAAGAGACCCAGTACTTC
TRBJ2-7 | - | - | TRBV6-5 | CASKGPGHGIEKQYF | TGTGCCAGCAAGGGACCGGGACACGGTATCGAAAAGCAGTACTTC
TRBJ2-1 | - | - | TRBV9 | CASSVVGQWGEQFF | TGTGCCAGCAGCGTAGTAGGACAGTGGGGTGAGCAGTTCTTC
TRBJ2-6 | - | - | TRBV7-2 | CASSSGPLGSAGANVLTF | TGTGCCAGCAGCTCAGGGCCCCTTGGCTCAGCTGGGGCCAACGTCCTGACTTTC
TRBJ2-7 | once | TRBD2 | TRBV28 | CASRTSGTYEQYF | TGTGCCAGCAGGACTAGCGGGACCTACGAGCAGTACTTC
TRBJ1-1 | - | - | TRBV11-3 | CASSLRYQENTEAFF | TGTGCCAGCAGCTTAAGGTACCAGGAGAACACTGAAGCTTTCTTT
TRBJ2-1 | few | TRBD2 | TRBV7-2 | CASSPSGRIGGEQFF | TGTGCCAGCAGCCCTAGCGGGAGGATCGGAGGGGAGCAGTTCTTC
TRBJ2-7 | - | TRBD2 | TRBV6-6 | CASSYGLAADEQYF | TGTGCCAGCAGTTATGGACTAGCGGCAGACGAGCAGTACTTC
TRBJ2-5 | - | TRBD2 | TRBV7-8 | CASSARTSGRALETQYF | TGTGCCAGCAGCGCGCGGACTAGCGGGAGGGCATTAGAGACCCAGTACTTC
TRBJ2-7 | - | TRBD1 | TRBV12-5 | CASGLGRRGTGEGSYEQYF | TGTGCTAGTGGTTTGGGTCGGAGAGGGACAGGTGAGGGTTCCTACGAGCAGTACTTC
TRBJ2-2 | - | TRBD1 | TRBV27 | CASSLWTGLKNTGELFF | TGTGCCAGCAGTTTATGGACAGGGCTAAAGAACACCGGGGAGCTGTTTTTT
TRBJ1-5 | - | - | TRBV19 | CASSNSGNQGQPQHF | TGTGCCAGTAGTAATTCGGGCAATCAGGGTCAGCCCCAGCATTTT
TRBJ2-3 | - | - | TRBV30 | CAWSGTSLDPTDTQYF | TGTGCCTGGAGTGGTACAAGCCTAGACCCCACAGATACGCAGTATTTT
TRBJ1-1 | - | - | TRBV18 | CASSSGVGTEAFF | TGTGCCAGCTCATCGGGGGTAGGGACTGAAGCTTTCTTT
TRBJ2-1 | - | - | TRBV7-7 | CASSLNAGLQSYNEQFF | TGTGCCAGCAGCTTAAATGCTGGGCTGCAATCCTACAATGAGCAGTTCTTC
TRBJ1-3 | - | - | TRBV5-6 | CASSSRGISGNTIYF | TGTGCCAGCAGCTCGCGGGGCATCTCTGGAAACACCATATATTTT
TRBJ2-7 | - | - | TRBV2 | CASTPGWGLHEQYF | TGTGCCAGCACCCCCGGCTGGGGGCTACACGAGCAGTACTTC
TRBJ1-2 | - | TRBD1 | TRBV4-2 | CASSQEETGNLVYGYTF | TGTGCCAGCAGCCAAGAAGAGACAGGGAATCTTGTCTACGGCTACACCTTC
TRBJ2-1 | once | TRBD2 | TRBV19 | CARAALTSGLNEQFF | TGTGCCAGAGCGGCCCTTACTAGCGGTCTCAATGAGCAGTTCTTC
TRBJ1-4 | - | - | TRBV27 | CASRDLGVTNEKLFF | TGTGCCAGCAGAGACCTCGGGGTAACTAATGAAAAACTGTTTTTT
TRBJ2-3 | - | - | TRBV5-4 | CASSLGPGLLRTDTQYF | TGTGCCAGCAGCTTGGGGCCGGGACTCTTACGCACAGATACGCAGTATTTT
TRBJ2-5 | - | TRBD2 | TRBV25-1 | CASSEGLAGLETQYF | TGTGCCAGCAGTGAGGGACTAGCGGGACTTGAGACCCAGTACTTC
TRBJ1-2 | few | - | TRBV2 | CASSPDMPNGYTF | TGTGCCAGCAGCCCCGACATGCCCAATGGCTACACCTTC
TRBJ2-1 | - | - | TRBV6-5 | CASSYAGPYNEQFF | TGTGCCAGCAGTTACGCGGGACCCTACAATGAGCAGTTCTTC
TRBJ2-1 | - | TRBD2 | TRBV28 | CASSYRGRAYNEQFF | TGTGCCAGCAGTTATCGCGGGAGGGCCTACAATGAGCAGTTCTTC
TRBJ2-5 | - | TRBD2 | TRBV19 | CASSIGTGGWETQYF | TGTGCCAGTAGTATTGGTACGGGAGGGTGGGAGACCCAGTACTTC
TRBJ1-1 | few | TRBD1 | TRBV19 | CASSSRQGRSEAFF | TGTGCCAGTAGTTCTCGACAGGGCCGATCTGAAGCTTTCTTT
TRBJ1-5 | few | TRBD1 | TRBV28 | CASSPLTGGIGQPQHF | TGTGCCAGCAGTCCCTTGACAGGGGGAATCGGACAGCCCCAGCATTTT
TRBJ2-1 | - | TRBD2 | TRBV10-1 | CASSELAGSGEQFF | TGCGCCAGCAGTGAACTAGCGGGATCGGGAGAGCAGTTCTTC
TRBJ2-1 | - | - | TRBV11-3 | CASSSTSHNEQFF | TGTGCCAGCAGCAGCACTAGTCACAATGAGCAGTTCTTC
TRBJ2-1 | few | TRBD2 | TRBV7-7 | CASSALAGEGEQFF | TGTGCCAGCAGCGCACTTGCGGGAGAGGGTGAGCAGTTCTTC
TRBJ2-1 | few | TRBD2 | TRBV13 | CASSPGTSGPSYNEQFF | TGTGCCAGCAGCCCGGGGACTAGCGGGCCCTCCTACAATGAGCAGTTCTTC
TRBJ2-2 | few | - | TRBV27 | CASNPQGSANTGELFF | TGTGCCAGCAATCCGCAGGGTTCCGCGAACACCGGGGAGCTGTTTTTT
TRBJ1-5 | many | - | TRBV30 | CAWSVQGQGGNQPQHF | TGTGCCTGGAGTGTACAGGGACAAGGAGGCAATCAGCCCCAGCATTTT
TRBJ2-5 | - | TRBD1 | TRBV10-3 | CAISEGTGRETQYF | TGTGCCATCAGTGAAGGGACAGGGAGGGAGACCCAGTACTTC
TRBJ2-7 | - | - | TRBV4-1 | CASSQVSSEYEQYF | TGCGCCAGCAGCCAAGTTAGCTCCGAATACGAGCAGTACTTC
TRBJ2-2 | few | TRBD1 | TRBV27 | CASAWGTVNTGELFF | TGTGCCAGCGCCTGGGGGACAGTCAACACCGGGGAGCTGTTTTTT
TRBJ2-7 | once | TRBD2 | TRBV10-3 | CAINAASGRGEQYF | TGTGCCATTAACGCGGCTAGCGGGAGGGGCGAGCAGTACTTC
TRBJ2-7 | - | TRBD2 | TRBV9 | CASSVDAGGPYEQYF | TGTGCCAGCAGCGTAGATGCGGGAGGCCCTTACGAGCAGTACTTC
TRBJ2-2 | - | - | TRBV2 | CASSDGGRGYTGELFF | TGTGCCAGCAGTGATGGGGGCAGGGGATACACCGGGGAGCTGTTTTTT